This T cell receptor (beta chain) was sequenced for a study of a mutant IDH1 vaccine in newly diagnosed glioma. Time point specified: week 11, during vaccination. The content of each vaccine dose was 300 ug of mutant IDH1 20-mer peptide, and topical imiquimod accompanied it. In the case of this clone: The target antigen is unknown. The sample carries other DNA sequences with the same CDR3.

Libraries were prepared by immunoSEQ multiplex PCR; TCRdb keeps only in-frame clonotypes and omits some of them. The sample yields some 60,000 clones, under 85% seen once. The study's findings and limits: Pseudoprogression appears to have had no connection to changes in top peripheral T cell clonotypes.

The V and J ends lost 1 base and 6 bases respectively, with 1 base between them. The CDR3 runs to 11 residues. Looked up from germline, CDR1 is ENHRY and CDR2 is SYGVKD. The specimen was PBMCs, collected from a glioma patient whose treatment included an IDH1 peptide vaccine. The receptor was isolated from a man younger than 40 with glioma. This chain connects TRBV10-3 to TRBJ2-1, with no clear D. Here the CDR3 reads CAISEFNEQFF. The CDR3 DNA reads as TGTGCCATCAGTGAGTTCAATGAGCAGTTCTTC.